A single sample is the source of the 26 T cell receptor beta chains below, sequenced in a study of blood T cells in healthy people across ages. Using a J-beta primer mix together with a sample-barcoded 5' primer, a second PCR was run for about 6 to 11 cycles. One entry per CDR3 protein, called by TCRdb with MiXCR from the 5' RACE reads. The table has roughly 1,100,000 distinct CDR3 sequences, less than 25% seen once. The sample was also linked to a second study, of T cells of mothers and their children.

The sample consisted of blood. These receptor sequences come from a girl aged 2-9 years in good health.

In DNA, the CDR3 is TGCAGCGTTGAACAGGTTGAGCTATCCCAGTACTTC. This encodes CSVEQVELSQYF. The chain combines TRBV29-1 with TRBJ2-5; D not resolved. V lost 2 bases and J 9 bases, leaving 13 bases between the germline ends. The germline gives CDR1 SQVTM, CDR2 ANQGSEA. This CDR3 region has 12 residues.

This clonotype has just a few counts. The chain combines TRBV3-1 with TRBJ2-5, with D perhaps TRBD1 or TRBD2 (5 bases each). CDR3 length: 15 amino acids. Per the germline V gene, CDR1 is LGHDT and CDR2 is YNNKEL (reference sequence). Trimming cost V 1 base and J 4 bases, with 13 bases left between them. The CDR3 protein is CASSQVPGPRETQYF. DNA for the CDR3: TGTGCCAGCAGCCAAGTGCCGGGGCCGAGAGAGACCCAGTACTTC.

This clonotype appeared a few times. The gene calls are TRBV25-1 and TRBJ1-6, with D possibly matching TRBD1 (6 bases). CDR1 is MGHDK and CDR2 is SYGVNS in the germline V gene. CDR3 length: 14 residues. V was pared by 5 bases and J by 7 bases, with 12 bases between. The chain's CDR3 is CASSWGHPNSPLHF. CDR3 sequence (DNA): TGTGCCAGCAGTTGGGGGCACCCCAATTCACCCCTCCACTTT.

The J gene is TRBJ2-7, the V gene TRBV19, with 9 bases fitting TRBD1. The V gene's germline CDR1 is LNHDA and CDR2 SQIVND (reference sequence). The CDR3 is made up of 14 amino acids. The J segment lost 6 bases and the V segment lost 10 bases, leaving 13 bases of the junction unmatched. CDR3 residues: CATAGTGSYGEQYF. For the CDR3, the DNA is TGTGCCACTGCCGGGACAGGGAGTTATGGCGAGCAGTACTTC. The full variable domain, completed using reference TRBV19 and TRBJ2-7, is DGGITQSPKYLFRKEGQNVTLSCEQNLNHDAMYWYRQDPGQGLRLIYYSQIVNDFQKGDIAEGYSVSREKKESFPLTVTSAQKNPTAFYLCATAGTGSYGEQYFGPGTRLTVT.

This chain joins TRBV20-1 and TRBJ2-5; 13 bases fit TRBD2. Gene TRBJ2-1 matches the end of the DNA better, so the J call may be wrong. The germline V gene has CDR1 DFQATT and CDR2 SNEGSKA (reference sequence). The CDR3 covers 19 residues. In DNA form, the CDR3 reads TGCAGTGCCCTCTATTGGCCGGGACTAGCGGGATCCTGGGGGAATGAGCAGTTCTTC. Amino acids: CSALYWPGLAGSWGNEQFF.

This rearrangement joins TRBV14 to TRBJ2-5, with a weak D call TRBD2 (6 bases). The assigned J gene may be wrong: the sequence end matches TRBJ2-1 better. The CDR3 consists of 13 residues. Germline loops: CDR1 SGHDN, CDR2 FVKESK. The CDR3 loop reads CASSQVGSGEQFF. CDR3 sequence (DNA): TGTGCCAGCAGCCAAGTTGGTAGCGGTGAGCAGTTCTTC.

This clonotype has more than one count but fewer than ten. The chain couples TRBV7-9 to TRBJ2-7; D remains unclear. The germline gives CDR1 SEHNR, CDR2 FQNEAQ (reference sequence). Trimming shortened V by 5 bases and J by 5 bases, and 10 bases separated the two germline ends. This CDR3 is 12 amino acids long. CDR3 sequence reads: CASSRLVNEQYF. Here the CDR3 DNA reads TGTGCCAGCAGCCGCTTAGTTAACGAGCAGTACTTC. The full variable domain, rest sourced from reference TRBV7-9 and TRBJ2-7, is DTGVSQNPRHKITKRGQNVTFRCDPISEHNRLYWYRQTLGQGPEFLTYFQNEAQLEKSRLLSDRFSAERPKGSFSTLEIQRTEQGDSAMYLCASSRLVNEQYFGPGTRLTVT.

This clonotype was seen a single time. The chain carries TRBV29-1 and TRBJ2-5; the D gene could be TRBD1 or TRBD2 (5 bases each). The closer fit of TRBJ2-7 to the DNA end suggests the J call may be wrong. The length of the CDR3 is 13 residues. Germline V CDR1 and CDR2: SQVTM, ANQGSEA. CDR3 nucleotides: TGCAGCGTTGATGGGTCAGGGAGACACGAGCAGTACTTC. Its translation is CSVDGSGRHEQYF.

The genes are TRBV27 and TRBJ2-5; D perhaps matches TRBD2 (6 bases). The J call is in doubt because the DNA end fits TRBJ2-1 better. From germline, CDR1 is MNHEY and CDR2 SMNVEV (reference sequence). This CDR3 has 19 amino acids. The CDR3 here is CASSYLHSPGRGFYNEQFF. CDR3 bases: TGTGCCAGCAGTTATCTACACTCCCCCGGGAGAGGGTTTTACAATGAGCAGTTCTTC.

In this sample, this clonotype turned up a few times. The chain combines TRBV28 with TRBJ1-2, with TRBD1 identical over 9 bases. CDR3 length: 14 amino acids. The germline V gene encodes CDR1 MDHEN and CDR2 SYDVKM. The junction had 6 bases not matched to a gene; V was cut back by 5 bases and J by 5 bases. CDR3 sequence (DNA): TGTGCCAGCAGTCCTGGGACAGGGAGGTATGGCTACACCTTC. Translated: CASSPGTGRYGYTF.

The rearrangement links TRBV12-3 or TRBV12-4 to TRBJ1-2; D is perhaps TRBD1 (6 bases). The CDR3 has 13 amino acids. V gave up 5 bases and J gave up 4 bases, with 11 bases separating them. The CDR3 protein is CASSRGQSYGYTF. CDR3 sequence (DNA): TGTGCCAGCAGTAGAGGACAGTCCTATGGCTACACCTTC.

The chain carries TRBV7-9 and TRBJ2-5; tentatively, D is TRBD2 (5 bases). The DNA end lines up better with TRBJ2-1; the J call may be wrong. Germline assignment: CDR1 SEHNR and CDR2 FQNEAQ (reference sequence). This CDR3 spans 15 amino acids. CDR3 sequence reads: CASSPDYLTYNEQFF. CDR3 sequence (DNA): TGTGCCAGCAGCCCCGACTACCTAACCTACAATGAGCAGTTCTTC.

This clonotype was counted between two and nine times. The J gene is TRBJ2-5, the V gene TRBV21-1; the table's D gene call, TRBD2, was not cross checked with the DNA. TRBV21-1 is noted as a pseudogene. This CDR3 comprises 12 residues. The CDR3 DNA reads as TGTGCCAGCAGCACCACCGGGACTAGCGGTGACTTC. Protein sequence: CASSTTGTSGDF.

The V and J genes are TRBV10-3 and TRBJ2-3; unclear D gene. The germline gives CDR1 ENHRY, CDR2 SYGVKD. Trimming pared 3 bases from V and 0 bases from J, leaving 1 base between. The CDR3 totals 12 residues. The CDR3, as DNA: TGTGCCATCAGTGATAGCACAGATACGCAGTATTTT. This sequence encodes CAISDSTDTQYF.

This clonotype occurred a few times. The gene calls are TRBV9 and TRBJ2-5; D unresolved. The DNA end is more similar to TRBJ2-7, so the J call may be wrong. This CDR3 region has 13 residues. The germline gives CDR1 SGDLS, CDR2 YYNGEE. CDR3 coding DNA: TGTGCCAGCAGCGTAGATTGGTGGGGCGAGCAGTACTTC. Residues: CASSVDWWGEQYF.

This clonotype turned up a few times. The CDR3 DNA follows: TGTGCCAGCAGTCACCGGACTAGCGGGAGGGGAGAGACCCAGTACTTC. Translating gives CASSHRTSGRGETQYF. This chain joins TRBV27 and TRBJ2-5; TRBD2 matches 15 bases. This CDR3 spans 16 amino acids. The V gene end was trimmed by 5 bases and the J gene end by 4 bases; junction bases not matched to a gene: 5. From germline, CDR1 is MNHEY and CDR2 SMNVEV (reference sequence).

The chain couples TRBV5-1 to TRBJ2-1, with 10 positions matching TRBD1. V lost 0 bases and J lost 5; bases outside the gene matches: 2. The germline gives CDR1 SGHRS, CDR2 YFSETQ. This CDR3 comprises 15 residues. The CDR3 sequence is CASSLAGTGDNEQFF. DNA of the CDR3: TGCGCCAGCAGCTTGGCCGGGACAGGGGACAATGAGCAGTTCTTC. Full variable domain (outside the CDR3, taken from reference TRBV5-1 and TRBJ2-1): KAGVTQTPRYLIKTRGQQVTLSCSPISGHRSVSWYQQTPGQGLQFLFEYFSETQRNKGNFPGRFSGRQFSNSRSEMNVSTLELGDSALYLCASSLAGTGDNEQFFGPGTRLTVL.

Only a few counts were recorded for this clonotype. The chain is built from TRBV7-9 and TRBJ2-7, with TRBD2 matching 12 bases. The CDR3 loop spans 15 amino acids. Germline CDR1 and CDR2: SEHNR and FQNEAQ (reference sequence). V trimming: 6 bases; J trimming: 3 bases; junction bases outside the gene matches: 6. CDR3 loop: CASSTTSGSFYEQYF. In nucleotides, the CDR3 is TGTGCCAGCAGTACGACTAGCGGGAGTTTCTACGAGCAGTACTTC.

V usage is TRBV9 and J usage is TRBJ1-3; no clear D. Germline V CDR1 and CDR2: SGDLS, YYNGEE. V lost 0 bases, J lost 0 bases, and 10 bases lay in between. The CDR3 is 16 amino acids. CDR3 bases: TGTGCCAGCAGCGTAGCGGGAGGTTACTCTGGAAACACCATATATTTT. This codes for CASSVAGGYSGNTIYF.

The rearrangement links TRBV9 to TRBJ2-5; D unclear. The CDR3 contains 14 residues. Germline V gives CDR1 SGDLS, CDR2 YYNGEE. V dropped 3 bases and J dropped 2 bases, with 11 bases sitting between them. The CDR3 here is CASSALGPQETQYF. The CDR3 DNA reads TGTGCCAGCAGCGCCCTGGGTCCACAAGAGACCCAGTACTTC. The whole variable domain, remainder taken from reference TRBV9 and TRBJ2-5, is DSGVTQTPKHLITATGQRVTLRCSPRSGDLSVYWYQQSLDQGLQFLIQYYNGEERAKGNILERFSAQQFPDLHSELNLSSLELGDSALYFCASSALGPQETQYFGPGTRLLVL.

The V and J genes are TRBV20-1 and TRBJ2-1; 10 bases are shared with TRBD2. V lost 1 base, J lost 5 bases, and 8 bases stayed unmatched. CDR3 size: 16 residues. Germline CDR1 DFQATT, CDR2 SNEGSKA (reference sequence). The CDR3 region has the DNA TGCAGTGCTAGAGTGCTAGCGGGAGTCTTGAACAATGAGCAGTTCTTC. Translation gives CSARVLAGVLNNEQFF.

As for this clonotype: The junction departs from germline at one end; a sequencing error may be responsible. The genes are TRBV10-3 and TRBJ2-6, with TRBD1 matching 9 bases. CDR1 and CDR2 from the germline V gene are ENHRY and SYGVKD. The CDR3 totals 19 residues. CDR3 sequence: CAITVGGTGKMGGATVLTF. The CDR3 nucleotides read TGTGCCATCACCGTCGGAGGGACAGGGAAGATGGGTGGGGCCACCGTCCTGACTTTC.

The chain couples TRBV15 to TRBJ1-2, with D tentatively TRBD1 (5 bases). The germline V gene encodes CDR1 LNHNV and CDR2 YYDKDF (reference sequence). The V end was cut by 7 bases, the J end by 1 base, with 16 bases between. The CDR3 is 15 amino acids. The CDR3 spells CATNNVGEINYGYTF. In DNA, the CDR3 is TGTGCCACCAACAACGTGGGGGAGATTAACTATGGCTACACCTTC.

This clonotype has more than one count but fewer than ten. The chain combines TRBV7-2 with TRBJ2-5; 8 bases line up with TRBD1. The J call may be incorrect, as the DNA end agrees better with TRBJ2-7. CDR1 SGHTA and CDR2 FQGNSA come from the germline V gene. CDR3 length: 14 residues. The CDR3 region is CASSLRQGLREQYF. CDR3 DNA: TGTGCCAGCAGCTTAAGACAGGGGCTACGCGAGCAGTACTTC.

J is TRBJ1-1 and V is TRBV29-1; no definite D call. There are 13 residues in the CDR3. CDR1 SQVTM and CDR2 ANQGSEA come from the germline V gene. Between the trimmed V and J ends, which lost 5 bases and 0 bases, there was a span of 10 bases. The CDR3 spells CSVNTDLNTEAFF. In DNA, the CDR3 is TGCAGCGTTAATACAGACTTGAACACTGAAGCTTTCTTT.

This clonotype was detected only a few times. The chain has TRBV15 and TRBJ2-4, with unresolved D. Germline CDR1 and CDR2: LNHNV and YYDKDF (reference sequence). V lost 1 base, J lost 2 bases, and 12 bases lay in between. This CDR3 comprises 16 residues. CDR3 DNA: TGTGCCACCAGCAGAGCACTCGGTGGGTCCAAAAACATTCAGTACTTC. Translated, it gives CATSRALGGSKNIQYF.